Each of the 15 T cell receptor beta chains below was sequenced from the same sample in a study of memory CD4+ T cells and cytomegalovirus serostatus. Single viable CD3+CD4+CD8-CD45RO+ cells were sorted as the memory CD4+ T cells. The table came from immunoSEQ multiplex PCR; TCRdb's copy has only in-frame clones and leaves some out. The sample has about 57,000 clones, roughly four fifths seen once. The sequencing input was memory CD4+ T cells from blood. All receptors derive from an adult in good health and CMV-seronegative.

The rearrangement uses TRBV7-6 and TRBJ2-1; the match to TRBD2 covers 7 bases. The CDR3 is 15 amino acids. Germline-derived CDR1 and CDR2 are SGHVS and FNYEAQ. The ends lost 3 bases at V and 6 bases at J; junction bases unmatched: 8. The CDR3 nucleotides are TGTGCCAGCAGCTTGACGGGGACTACTTCCAATGAGCAGTTCTTC. As protein: CASSLTGTTSNEQFF.

The chain couples TRBV6-6 to TRBJ1-2; D uncertain. The CDR3 runs 10 residues. From germline, CDR1 is MNHNY and CDR2 SVGAGI (reference sequence). V shed 1 base and J shed 6 bases, with 0 bases lying between them. The CDR3, as DNA: TGTGCCAGCAGTTACTATGGCTACACCTTC. This translates into CASSYYGYTF.

J is TRBJ1-5 and V is TRBV16; tentatively, D is TRBD1 (5 bases). The CDR3 has 17 residues. Germline values: CDR1 KGHSY, CDR2 FQNENV. Trimming stripped 4 bases from V and 7 bases from J, with 23 bases between. This chain's CDR3 is CASSLQSGDRVLQPQHF. DNA for the CDR3: TGTGCCAGCAGCCTCCAATCAGGCGACAGAGTCCTCCAGCCCCAGCATTTT. Supplemented by reference TRBV16 and TRBJ1-5, the full variable domain reads GEEVAQTPKHLVRGEGQKAKLYCAPIKGHSYVFWYQQVLKNEFKFLISFQNENVFDETGMPKERFSAKCLPNSPCSLEIQATKLEDSAVYFCASSLQSGDRVLQPQHFGDGTRLSIL.

The genes are TRBV6-1 and TRBJ1-2; D may be TRBD1 (5 bases). Looked up from germline, CDR1 is MNHNS and CDR2 is SASEGT. The V and J ends lost 0 bases and 4 bases respectively, with 12 bases between them. CDR3 length: 15 residues. The CDR3 reads CASSEAGVLGYGYTF. CDR3 nucleotide sequence: TGTGCCAGCAGTGAAGCGGGGGTTCTCGGCTATGGCTACACCTTC.

This chain links TRBV5-4 with TRBJ2-2; the D is unclear. Germline CDR1 SGHNT, CDR2 YYREEE (reference sequence). The V gene lost 0 bases and the J gene lost 0 bases, with 12 bases spanning the gap. CDR3 length: 17 amino acids. The CDR3 DNA is TGTGCCAGCAGCTTGGGAGTGAAAAGATCGAACACCGGGGAGCTGTTTTTT. It encodes CASSLGVKRSNTGELFF.

This rearrangement joins TRBV28 to TRBJ1-3; no definite D call. V lost 2 bases to trimming and J lost 8 bases, with 16 bases between them. The germline V gene encodes CDR1 MDHEN and CDR2 SYDVKM. The CDR3 consists of 15 residues. CDR3 amino acids: CASSLARAQDDTIYF. The CDR3 coding sequence is TGTGCCAGCAGTTTAGCTCGAGCTCAGGACGACACCATATATTTT.

The V gene is TRBV5-6, the J gene TRBJ2-6; no clear D gene. Between the trimmed V and J ends, which lost 1 base and 4 bases, there was a span of 6 bases. The CDR3 is 14 amino acids. Germline V gene sequence: CDR1 SGHDT, CDR2 YYEEEE. The chain's CDR3 is CASSLLSGANVLTF. CDR3 DNA sequence: TGTGCCAGCAGCTTGCTTTCCGGGGCCAACGTCCTGACTTTC.

This clone showed up just a few times. This rearrangement joins TRBV6-4 to TRBJ1-1; D is possibly TRBD1 (6 bases). Looked up from germline, CDR1 is MRHNA and CDR2 is SNTAGT. Trimming took off 3 bases at V and 10 bases at J, with 15 bases between the two ends. This CDR3 has 13 amino acids. The CDR3 region has the DNA TGTGCCAGCAGTGAAACGGGGGGCCTGAGAGCTTTCTTT. It yields the protein CASSETGGLRAFF.

V usage is TRBV5-4 and J usage is TRBJ1-4, with a tentative D call TRBD1 (5 bases). Trimming cost V 7 bases and J 3 bases, with 13 bases left between them. Germline CDR1 reads SGHNT; CDR2 reads YYREEE (reference sequence). CDR3 length: 14 amino acids. CDR3 in DNA: TGTGCCAGCGGTCTGGGGGGGTCTAATGAAAAACTGTTTTTT. Its translation: CASGLGGSNEKLFF.

The chain couples TRBV27 to TRBJ2-7; D not certain. V was shortened by 6 bases and J by 4 bases, with 16 bases between the two germline ends. CDR1 and CDR2 (germline): MNHEY, SMNVEV (reference sequence). There are 14 residues in the CDR3. CDR3 region: CASSLGPVGYEQYF. In DNA form, the CDR3 reads TGTGCCAGCAGCTTGGGCCCCGTGGGGTACGAGCAGTACTTC.

A remark on this clone: It may be a read error: a sequence one base away is much more abundant. The rearrangement uses TRBV18 and TRBJ1-1, with unresolved D. V dropped 3 bases and J dropped 2 bases, with 7 bases sitting between them. This CDR3 region has 13 residues. In germline, CDR1 is KGHSH, CDR2 LQKENI. This CDR3 reads CASSPDINTEAFF. The CDR3 DNA is TGTGCCAGCTCACCTGATATAAACACTGAAGCTTTCTTT.

The chain employs TRBV2 and TRBJ2-7; TRBD2 agrees at 8 bases. With 7 bases clipped from V and 5 bases from J, the junction kept 7 bases outside the gene matches. The germline CDR1 and CDR2 sequences are SNHLY and FYNNEI. The CDR3 covers 13 residues. The CDR3 region is CASNRGGIDEQYF. The CDR3 region has the DNA TGTGCCAGCAACCGCGGGGGGATCGACGAGCAGTACTTC.

The rearrangement uses TRBV5-1 and TRBJ2-1; D tentatively reads TRBD1 or TRBD2 (6 bases each). The length of the CDR3 is 14 residues. CDR1 is SGHRS and CDR2 is YFSETQ in the germline V gene. The germline V and J ends were trimmed by 4 bases and 13 bases, with 21 bases remaining between them. This CDR3 reads CASSQSLDTGAQFF. CDR3 DNA: TGCGCCAGCAGCCAAAGCTTAGATACGGGGGCCCAGTTCTTC.

The CDR3 nucleotides are TGTGCCAGCAGCCTTATGGGGGGCCGGGGGCAAGAGACCCAGTACTTC. It translates to CASSLMGGRGQETQYF. The rearrangement uses TRBV7-9 and TRBJ2-5, with D perhaps being TRBD1 or TRBD2 (6 bases each). From germline, CDR1 is SEHNR and CDR2 FQNEAQ (reference sequence). This CDR3 spans 16 amino acids. The V end lost 5 bases, the J end lost 2 bases, and 18 bases lay between the germline ends.

By sample share, this clone is medium-sized (0.01 to 0.1%). The genes are TRBV4-2 and TRBJ1-1; TRBD1 matches 8 bases. Trimming at V came to 0 bases and at J to 1 base, leaving 4 bases not matched to a gene. CDR1 and CDR2 from the germline V gene are LGHNA and YNFKEQ. The CDR3 sequence is 16 residues long. The CDR3 region has the DNA TGTGCCAGCAGCCAAGATCCCGGGACAGGGAACACTGAAGCTTTCTTT. This gives the protein CASSQDPGTGNTEAFF.